This passage covers 7 T cell receptor beta chains from one sample sequenced in a study of blood T cell repertoires in COVID-19. The method was immunoSEQ multiplex PCR; TCRdb's version includes in-frame clones alone and lacks a portion of them. Of hundreds of thousands of clones listed, about 86% are singletons. Sequenced sample: peripheral blood. These receptors were collected from a woman between 45 and 60 years old with acute or convalescent COVID-19.

The rearrangement uses TRBV19 and TRBJ2-2, with 7 bases identical to TRBD1. Germline CDR1 LNHDA, CDR2 SQIVND (reference sequence). CDR3 length equals 14 residues. Trimming cost V 10 bases and J 4 bases; bases outside gene matches: 9. This chain's CDR3 is CATSLTGITGELFF. CDR3 coding DNA: TGTGCCACATCTTTGACAGGGATCACCGGGGAGCTGTTTTTT.

The rearrangement joins TRBV19 to TRBJ1-2; D call uncertain. The CDR3 length is 13 residues. Trimming left V 3 bases short and J 8 bases short, with 13 bases between. Per germline, CDR1 LNHDA and CDR2 SQIVND (reference sequence). CDR3 amino acids: CASSMESPWGYTF. CDR3 coding DNA: TGTGCCAGTAGTATGGAGTCCCCTTGGGGCTACACCTTC. Full variable domain (remainder filled in from reference TRBV19 and TRBJ1-2): DGGITQSPKYLFRKEGQNVTLSCEQNLNHDAMYWYRQDPGQGLRLIYYSQIVNDFQKGDIAEGYSVSREKKESFPLTVTSAQKNPTAFYLCASSMESPWGYTFGSGTRLTVV.

The chain is built from TRBV7-9 and TRBJ2-7, with 9 bases matching TRBD1. The CDR3 totals 15 residues. V was clipped by 4 bases and J by 6 bases; unmatched bases: 10. Germline loops: CDR1 SEHNR, CDR2 FQNEAQ (reference sequence). The CDR3 loop reads CASSSRGTGLREQYF. The CDR3 nucleotides are TGTGCCAGCAGCTCGAGGGGGACAGGGTTGCGCGAGCAGTACTTC. Looking up the rest from reference TRBV7-9 and TRBJ2-7 gives the full variable domain: DTGVSQNPRHKITKRGQNVTFRCDPISEHNRLYWYRQTLGQGPEFLTYFQNEAQLEKSRLLSDRFSAERPKGSFSTLEIQRTEQGDSAMYLCASSSRGTGLREQYFGPGTRLTVT.

V gene TRBV27 combines with J gene TRBJ1-4, with D maybe TRBD1 (5 bases). The CDR3 covers 14 residues. Germline lookup yields CDR1 MNHEY and CDR2 SMNVEV (reference sequence). Trimming stripped 6 bases from V and 8 bases from J, with 16 bases between. In nucleotides, the CDR3 is TGTGCCAGCAGGGGGCGGCAAGGGCAGGAAAAACTGTTTTTT. This gives the protein CASRGRQGQEKLFF.

This clone was counted once. The chain uses TRBV24-1 and TRBJ2-7, with 11 bases matching TRBD1. Unmatched junction bases numbered 1, after V lost 9 bases and J lost 7 bases. Germline CDR1 reads KGHDR; CDR2 reads SFDVKD. The CDR3 is 11 amino acids. This CDR3 is CATGTGGEQYF. CDR3 coding DNA: TGTGCCACCGGGACAGGGGGTGAGCAGTACTTC.

The chain recombines TRBV5-6 with TRBJ1-4; D call uncertain. The CDR3 runs to 15 residues. Germline V gives CDR1 SGHDT, CDR2 YYEEEE. V was trimmed by 4 bases and J by 0 bases, leaving 10 bases between them. CDR3 sequence (DNA): TGTGCCAGCAGCCGGTTCTTTGCAACTAATGAAAAACTGTTTTTT. Residues: CASSRFFATNEKLFF.

V is TRBV28 and J is TRBJ2-1; D might be TRBD1 (6 bases). The CDR3 spans 14 residues. The ends were cut back, 8 bases at V and 6 bases at J, with 17 bases in the middle. Germline assignment: CDR1 MDHEN and CDR2 SYDVKM. DNA for the CDR3: TGTGCCAGCTACGGGACAAGAGGGATCAATGAGCAGTTCTTC. As protein: CASYGTRGINEQFF.